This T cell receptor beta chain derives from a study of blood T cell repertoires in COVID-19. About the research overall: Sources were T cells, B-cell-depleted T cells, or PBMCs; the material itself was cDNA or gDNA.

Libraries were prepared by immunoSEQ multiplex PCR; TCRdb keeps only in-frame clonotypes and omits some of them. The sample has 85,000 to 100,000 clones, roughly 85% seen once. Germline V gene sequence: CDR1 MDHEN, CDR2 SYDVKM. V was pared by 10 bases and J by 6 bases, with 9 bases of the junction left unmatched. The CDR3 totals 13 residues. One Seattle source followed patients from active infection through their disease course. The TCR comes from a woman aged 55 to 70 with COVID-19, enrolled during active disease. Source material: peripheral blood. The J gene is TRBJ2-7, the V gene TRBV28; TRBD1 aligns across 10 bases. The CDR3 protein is CANMGGQGTEQYF. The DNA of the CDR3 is TGTGCCAATATGGGGGGACAGGGGACCGAGCAGTACTTC.